This T cell receptor (beta chain) appears in the sequencing data of a study of neurological immune-mediated disorders. Points from the study as a whole: Patients with HTLV-1-associated myelopathy showed the most TCR clonal expansion. Those with multiple sclerosis showed the least, falling below healthy controls.

Time point defined: longitudinal time-point 3. This clonotype was observed at least ten times. Its antigen is not identified. The cDNA was generated through 5'RACE incorporating 10-nucleotide random UMIs. Each CDR3 protein gets one entry after TCRdb re-called the 5' RACE reads with MiXCR. Among roughly 48,000 distinct CDR3 sequences listed, about 13% were seen once. CDR3 length equals 14 residues. CDR1 and CDR2 (germline): SGHDT, YYEEEE. The germline V and J ends were trimmed by 2 bases and 3 bases, with 9 bases remaining between them. The sequence derives from a male donor with HTLV-1-associated myelopathy (HAM/TSP). This chain joins TRBV5-6 and TRBJ1-5; D gene ambiguous. The material sequenced was PBMCs. As DNA, the CDR3 is TGTGCCAGCAGCTTCTACGGATCCAATCAGCCCCAGCATTTT. This translates into CASSFYGSNQPQHF.